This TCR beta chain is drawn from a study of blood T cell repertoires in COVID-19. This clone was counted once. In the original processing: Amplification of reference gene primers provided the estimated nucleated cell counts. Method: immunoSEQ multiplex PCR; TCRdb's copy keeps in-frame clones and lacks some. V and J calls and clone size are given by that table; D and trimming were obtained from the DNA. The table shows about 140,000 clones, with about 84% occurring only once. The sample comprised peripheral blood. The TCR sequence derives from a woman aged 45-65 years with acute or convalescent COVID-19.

The CDR3 DNA reads TGTGCCAGCAGATTCACAGAGAACACTGAAGCTTTCTTT. Encoded protein: CASRFTENTEAFF. The chain recombines TRBV12-3 or TRBV12-4 with TRBJ1-1; D gene ambiguous. With 6 bases removed from V and 1 base from J, the gap between germline ends came to 9 bases. CDR3 size: 13 residues.